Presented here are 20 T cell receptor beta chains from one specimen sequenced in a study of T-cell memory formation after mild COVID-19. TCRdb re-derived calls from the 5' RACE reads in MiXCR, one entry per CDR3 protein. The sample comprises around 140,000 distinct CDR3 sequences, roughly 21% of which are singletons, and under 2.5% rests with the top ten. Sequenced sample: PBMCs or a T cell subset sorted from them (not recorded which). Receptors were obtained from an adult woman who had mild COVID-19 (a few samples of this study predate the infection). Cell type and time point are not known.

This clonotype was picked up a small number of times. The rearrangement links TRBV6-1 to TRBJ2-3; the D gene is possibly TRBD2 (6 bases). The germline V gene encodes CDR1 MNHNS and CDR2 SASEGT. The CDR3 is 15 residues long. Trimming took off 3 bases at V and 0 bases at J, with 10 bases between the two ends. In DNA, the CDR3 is TGTGCCAGCAGTGACCGGGGGTATAGCACAGATACGCAGTATTTT. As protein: CASSDRGYSTDTQYF.

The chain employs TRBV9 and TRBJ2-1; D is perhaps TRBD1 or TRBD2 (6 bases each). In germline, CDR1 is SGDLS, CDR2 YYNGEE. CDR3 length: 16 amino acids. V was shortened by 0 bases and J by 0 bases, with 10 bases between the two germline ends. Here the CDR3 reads CASSVGGTSSYNEQFF. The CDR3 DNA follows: TGTGCCAGCAGCGTAGGCGGGACAAGCTCCTACAATGAGCAGTTCTTC.

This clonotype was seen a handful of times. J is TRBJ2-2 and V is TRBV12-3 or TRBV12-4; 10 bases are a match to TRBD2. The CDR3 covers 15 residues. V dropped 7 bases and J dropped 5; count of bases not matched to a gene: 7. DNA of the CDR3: TGTGCCAGCACCTTGAGCGGGGGGGGTACCGGGGAGCTGTTTTTT. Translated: CASTLSGGGTGELFF.

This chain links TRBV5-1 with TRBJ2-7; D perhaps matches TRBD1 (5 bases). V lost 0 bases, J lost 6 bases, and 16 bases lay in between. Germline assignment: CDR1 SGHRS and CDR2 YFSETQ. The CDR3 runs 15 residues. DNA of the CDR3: TGCGCCAGCAGCTTGGAACCCCAGGGTCCCTTCGAGCAGTACTTC. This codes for CASSLEPQGPFEQYF.

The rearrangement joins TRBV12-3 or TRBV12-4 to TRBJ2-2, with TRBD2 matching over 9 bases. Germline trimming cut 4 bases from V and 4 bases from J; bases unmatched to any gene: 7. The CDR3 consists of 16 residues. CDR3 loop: CASSSQTSGGTGELFF. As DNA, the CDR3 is TGTGCCAGCAGTTCTCAGACTAGCGGTGGCACCGGGGAGCTGTTTTTT.

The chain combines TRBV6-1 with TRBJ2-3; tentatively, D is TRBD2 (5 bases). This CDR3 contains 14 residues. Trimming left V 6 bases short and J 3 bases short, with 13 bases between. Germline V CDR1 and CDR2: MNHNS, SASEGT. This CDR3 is CASSSGGQTDTQYF. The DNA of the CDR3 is TGTGCCAGCAGCTCGGGCGGGCAAACAGATACGCAGTATTTT.

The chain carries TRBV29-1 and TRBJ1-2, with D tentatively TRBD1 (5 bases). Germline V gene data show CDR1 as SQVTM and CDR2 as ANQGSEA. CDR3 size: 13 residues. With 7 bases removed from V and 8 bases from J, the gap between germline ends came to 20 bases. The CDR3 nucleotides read TGCAGCGCTGGTCAGGGAGGCGTCCGGGGCTACACCTTC. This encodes CSAGQGGVRGYTF.

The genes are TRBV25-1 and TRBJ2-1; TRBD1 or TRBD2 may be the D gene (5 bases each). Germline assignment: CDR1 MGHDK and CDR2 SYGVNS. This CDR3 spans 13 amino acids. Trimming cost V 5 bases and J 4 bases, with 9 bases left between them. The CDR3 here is CASSRDGYNEQFF. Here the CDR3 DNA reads TGTGCCAGCAGTCGGGACGGATACAATGAGCAGTTCTTC.

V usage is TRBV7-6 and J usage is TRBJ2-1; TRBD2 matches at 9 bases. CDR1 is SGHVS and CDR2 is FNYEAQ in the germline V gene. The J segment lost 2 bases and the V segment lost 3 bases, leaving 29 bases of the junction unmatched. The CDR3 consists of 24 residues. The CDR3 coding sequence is TGTGCCAGCAGCTTCGGAAAGAGGGTCCCAGACTTAGCGGGGGATTTGAGTGCCTACAATGAGCAGTTCTTC. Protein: CASSFGKRVPDLAGDLSAYNEQFF.

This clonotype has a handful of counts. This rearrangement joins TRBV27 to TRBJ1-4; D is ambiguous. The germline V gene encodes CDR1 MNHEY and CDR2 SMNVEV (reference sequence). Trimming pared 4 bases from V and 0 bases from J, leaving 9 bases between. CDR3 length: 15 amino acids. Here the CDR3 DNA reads TGTGCCAGCAGTTCCTACGGAGCAACTAATGAAAAACTGTTTTTT. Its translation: CASSSYGATNEKLFF.

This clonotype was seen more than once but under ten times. CDR3 region: CASSPGTTDSNQPQHF. The CDR3 DNA reads as TGTGCCAGCAGCCCGGGGACCACTGATAGCAATCAGCCCCAGCATTTT. V is TRBV9 and J is TRBJ1-5, with D tentatively TRBD1 (5 bases). There are 16 residues in the CDR3. Looked up from germline, CDR1 is SGDLS and CDR2 is YYNGEE. V lost 4 bases and J lost 0, with 14 bases in between.

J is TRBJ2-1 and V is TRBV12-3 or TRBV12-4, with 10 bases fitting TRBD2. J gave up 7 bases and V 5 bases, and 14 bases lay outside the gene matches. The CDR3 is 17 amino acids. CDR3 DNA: TGTGCCAGCAGTCCGACCCCCCTAGCGGGAGTGGGGAATGAGCAGTTCTTC. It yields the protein CASSPTPLAGVGNEQFF.

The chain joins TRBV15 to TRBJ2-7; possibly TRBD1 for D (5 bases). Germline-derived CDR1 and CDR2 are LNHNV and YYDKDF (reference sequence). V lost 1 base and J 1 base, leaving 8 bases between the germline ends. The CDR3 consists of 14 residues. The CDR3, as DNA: TGTGCCACCAGCAGAGGCCAGGGATCCTACGAGCAGTACTTC. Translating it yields CATSRGQGSYEQYF.

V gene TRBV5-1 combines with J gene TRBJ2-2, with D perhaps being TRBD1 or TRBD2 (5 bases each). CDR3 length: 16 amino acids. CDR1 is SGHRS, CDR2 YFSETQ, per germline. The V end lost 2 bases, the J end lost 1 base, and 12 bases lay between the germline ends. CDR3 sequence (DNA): TGCGCCAGCAGCTTCATTGGGACGAGGAACACCGGGGAGCTGTTTTTT. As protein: CASSFIGTRNTGELFF.

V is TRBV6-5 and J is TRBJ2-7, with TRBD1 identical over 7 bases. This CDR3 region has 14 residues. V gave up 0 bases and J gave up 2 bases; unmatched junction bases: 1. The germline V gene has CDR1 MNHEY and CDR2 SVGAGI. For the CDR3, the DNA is TGTGCCAGCAGTTACTCGACAGGGCCCTACGAGCAGTACTTC. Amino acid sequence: CASSYSTGPYEQYF.

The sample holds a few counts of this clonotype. The CDR3 is CASILGSGGATGELFF. The CDR3 coding sequence is TGTGCCAGCATCCTCGGCTCCGGCGGGGCCACCGGGGAGCTGTTTTTT. V gene TRBV6-1 combines with J gene TRBJ2-2; TRBD2 might be the D (6 bases). Per germline, CDR1 MNHNS and CDR2 SASEGT. This CDR3 is built from 16 residues. Between the trimmed V and J ends, which lost 7 bases and 4 bases, there was a span of 19 bases.

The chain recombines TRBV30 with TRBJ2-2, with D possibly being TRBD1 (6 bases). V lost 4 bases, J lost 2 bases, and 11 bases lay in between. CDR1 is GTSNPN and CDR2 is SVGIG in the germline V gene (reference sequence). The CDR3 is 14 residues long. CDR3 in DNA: TGTGCCTGGAAACAGGGATACAACACCGGGGAGCTGTTTTTT. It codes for CAWKQGYNTGELFF.

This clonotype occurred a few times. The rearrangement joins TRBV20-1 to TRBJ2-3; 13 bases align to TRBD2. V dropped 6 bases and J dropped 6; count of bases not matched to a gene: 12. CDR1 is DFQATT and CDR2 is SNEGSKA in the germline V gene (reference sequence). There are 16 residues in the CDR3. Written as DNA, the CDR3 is TGCAGTGCGACTAACGGACTAGCGGGAGTAAGCGATACGCAGTATTTT. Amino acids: CSATNGLAGVSDTQYF.

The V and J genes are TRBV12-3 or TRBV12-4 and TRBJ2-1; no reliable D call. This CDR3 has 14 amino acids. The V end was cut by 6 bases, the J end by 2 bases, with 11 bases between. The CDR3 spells CASSPPQPYNEQFF. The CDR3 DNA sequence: TGTGCCAGCAGCCCGCCCCAACCCTACAATGAGCAGTTCTTC.

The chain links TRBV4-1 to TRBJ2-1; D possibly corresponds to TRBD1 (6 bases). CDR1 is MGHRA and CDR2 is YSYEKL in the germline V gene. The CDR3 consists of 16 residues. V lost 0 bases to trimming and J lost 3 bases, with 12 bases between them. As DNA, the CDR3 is TGCGCCAGCAGCCAAGACCCCGGGACACACTACAATGAGCAGTTCTTC. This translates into CASSQDPGTHYNEQFF.